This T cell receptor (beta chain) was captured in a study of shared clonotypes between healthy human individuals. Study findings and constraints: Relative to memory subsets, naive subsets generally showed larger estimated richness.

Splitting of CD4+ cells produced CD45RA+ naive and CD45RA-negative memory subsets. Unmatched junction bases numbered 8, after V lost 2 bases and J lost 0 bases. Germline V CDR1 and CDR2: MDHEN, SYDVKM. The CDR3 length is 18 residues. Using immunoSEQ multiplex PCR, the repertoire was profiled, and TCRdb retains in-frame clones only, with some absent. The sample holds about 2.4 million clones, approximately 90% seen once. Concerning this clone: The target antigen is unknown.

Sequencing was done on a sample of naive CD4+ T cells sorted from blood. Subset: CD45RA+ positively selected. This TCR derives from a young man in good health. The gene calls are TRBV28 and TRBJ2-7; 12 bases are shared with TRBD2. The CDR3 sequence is CASSLNTGLAGFSYEQYF. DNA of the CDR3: TGTGCCAGCAGTTTAAACACCGGACTAGCGGGGTTCTCCTACGAGCAGTACTTC.